This T cell receptor (beta chain) was sequenced during a study of cytomegalovirus exposure and HLA in healthy donors. CDR1 is SEHNR, CDR2 FQNEAQ, per germline (reference sequence). CDR3 length: 16 amino acids. Trimming at V came to 1 base and at J to 8 bases, leaving 9 bases not matched to a gene. The PCR had 60 Vbeta and 13 Jbeta primers. Assay: immunoSEQ multiplex PCR; the TCRdb copy retains only in-frame clones and omits some. Seen here are approximately 150,000 clones, roughly 81% observed once, and the top ten hold under 2%. Source material: PBMCs. This chain connects TRBV7-9 to TRBJ2-1; 9 bases map to TRBD2. This receptor was taken from a female donor in good health and CMV-seronegative. CDR3 nucleotide sequence: TGTGCCAGCAGCTTAGGGGTGGCGGGAGGGCCCGATGAGCAGTTCTTC. Protein sequence: CASSLGVAGGPDEQFF. The variable domain in full, completed from reference TRBV7-9 and TRBJ2-1, reads DTGVSQNPRHKITKRGQNVTFRCDPISEHNRLYWYRQTLGQGPEFLTYFQNEAQLEKSRLLSDRFSAERPKGSFSTLEIQRTEQGDSAMYLCASSLGVAGGPDEQFFGPGTRLTVL.